The 16 T cell receptor beta chains presented below share a single source sample, sequenced in a study of shared clonotypes between healthy human individuals. The table came from immunoSEQ multiplex PCR; TCRdb's copy has only in-frame clones and leaves some out. The sample shows 2 million to 2.5 million clones, more than 80% of them seen only once. The sequenced sample was naive CD4+ T cells from PBMCs. Subset meaning: CD45RA+ positively selected. These receptor sequences come from a man aged 18 to 29 in good health. Some clones in this sample may be carry-over from other donors' samples.

This clone was observed once. Other DNA sequences from this sample encode an identical CDR3 as well. The rearrangement joins TRBV28 to TRBJ1-1; no reliable D call. Trimming stripped 4 bases from V and 2 bases from J, with 8 bases between. Germline loops: CDR1 MDHEN, CDR2 SYDVKM. The CDR3 runs 13 residues. CDR3 sequence: CASSSGLNTEAFF. CDR3 DNA sequence: TGTGCCAGCAGTTCGGGCCTAAACACTGAAGCTTTCTTT.

About this clone itself: An end of the junction does not agree with germline; a read error may underlie this. The chain couples TRBV29-1 to TRBJ2-1; TRBD1 aligns across 7 bases. Germline values: CDR1 SQVTM, CDR2 ANQGSEA. This CDR3 is built from 13 residues. The CDR3 sequence is CSTGVDSYNEQFF. For the CDR3, the DNA is TGTTCCACAGGGGTCGACTCCTACAATGAGCAGTTCTTC.

The V and J genes are TRBV28 and TRBJ1-1, with unresolved D. Trimming stripped 5 bases from V and 5 bases from J, with 21 bases between. From germline, CDR1 is MDHEN and CDR2 SYDVKM. The CDR3 covers 16 residues. The CDR3, as DNA: TGTGCCAGCAGTCCCGGTGGACGGATCGTGGGAACTGAAGCTTTCTTT. Protein: CASSPGGRIVGTEAFF.

J is TRBJ2-7 and V is TRBV10-3, with 12 positions matching TRBD2. CDR1 is ENHRY and CDR2 is SYGVKD in the germline V gene. The CDR3 consists of 16 residues. Trimming at V came to 6 bases and at J to 6 bases, leaving 12 bases not matched to a gene. CDR3 sequence: CAIRRTTSGRLSEQYF. Here the CDR3 DNA reads TGTGCCATCAGAAGAACGACTAGCGGGAGACTGAGCGAGCAGTACTTC.

J is TRBJ1-2 and V is TRBV5-1; D gene ambiguous. The germline V gene has CDR1 SGHRS and CDR2 YFSETQ. V gave up 0 bases and J gave up 6 bases, with 15 bases separating them. CDR3 length equals 15 residues. The CDR3 nucleotides read TGCGCCAGCAGCTTGGCCAGTGTGGGTGAGAATGGCTACACCTTC. It encodes CASSLASVGENGYTF.

On this clone: The identical CDR3 is also encoded by other nucleotide sequences in the sample. The chain combines TRBV19 with TRBJ2-5; D remains ambiguous. Trimming shortened V by 5 bases and J by 4 bases, and 5 bases separated the two germline ends. The CDR3 covers 11 residues. CDR1 is LNHDA, CDR2 SQIVND, per germline (reference sequence). DNA of the CDR3: TGTGCCAGTAGTGTTGGAGAGACCCAGTACTTC. This translates into CASSVGETQYF.

This clone was seen only once. The CDR3 reads CASSLRRQGVNTEAFF. CDR3 coding DNA: TGTGCCAGCAGCTTACGGAGACAGGGGGTGAACACTGAAGCTTTCTTT. This chain connects TRBV7-8 to TRBJ1-1; 9 positions agree with TRBD1. Trimming cost V 2 bases and J 0 bases; bases outside gene matches: 4. Germline CDR1 is SGHVS and CDR2 is FQNEAQ. This CDR3 is 16 amino acids long.

A few counts support this clone. The chain carries TRBV5-1 and TRBJ1-2; D gene uncertain. The ends were cut back, 7 bases at V and 4 bases at J, with 14 bases in the middle. The germline V gene encodes CDR1 SGHRS and CDR2 YFSETQ. This CDR3 region has 13 residues. This chain's CDR3 is CASGSGETYGYTF. The DNA for the CDR3 is TGCGCCAGCGGTAGCGGGGAAACCTATGGCTACACCTTC.

The chain recombines TRBV20-1 with TRBJ2-3, with D hard to call. V lost 7 bases and J lost 5, with 7 bases in between. Per the germline V gene, CDR1 is DFQATT and CDR2 is SNEGSKA (reference sequence). The CDR3 totals 10 residues. The CDR3: CSGYGDTQYF. CDR3 bases: TGCAGTGGCTACGGAGATACGCAGTATTTT.

This chain links TRBV2 with TRBJ1-2; no reliable D call. The CDR3 contains 12 residues. The V end lost 3 bases, the J end lost 4 bases, and 6 bases lay between the germline ends. CDR1 is SNHLY and CDR2 is FYNNEI in the germline V gene. The CDR3 region is CASSDGLYGYTF. In DNA, the CDR3 is TGTGCCAGCAGTGATGGGCTCTATGGCTACACCTTC. Drawing the rest from reference TRBV2 and TRBJ1-2, the complete variable domain is EPEVTQTPSHQVTQMGQEVILRCVPISNHLYFYWYRQILGQKVEFLVSFYNNEISEKSEIFDDQFSVERPDGSNFTLKIRSTKLEDSAMYFCASSDGLYGYTFGSGTRLTVV.

The chain has TRBV19 and TRBJ2-1; 10 bases map to TRBD2. In germline, CDR1 is LNHDA, CDR2 SQIVND (reference sequence). The ends lost 1 base at V and 6 bases at J; junction bases unmatched: 9. This CDR3 region has 17 residues. The CDR3: CASSIGRALAGGNEQFF. The CDR3 coding sequence is TGTGCCAGTAGTATAGGTCGGGCGTTAGCGGGAGGCAATGAGCAGTTCTTC.

This chain connects TRBV11-2 to TRBJ1-2, with D unresolved. The V and J ends lost 5 bases and 7 bases respectively, with 20 bases between them. Looked up from germline, CDR1 is SGHAT and CDR2 is FQNNGV. This CDR3 is 15 amino acids long. CDR3 protein: CASSTPPAYLTGYTF. The CDR3 DNA reads as TGTGCCAGCAGCACCCCCCCGGCATATCTTACTGGCTACACCTTC.

The rearrangement links TRBV5-4 to TRBJ1-2, with 7 bases matching TRBD1. The V gene end was trimmed by 1 base and the J gene end by 3 bases; junction bases not matched to a gene: 6. Germline V CDR1 and CDR2: SGHNT, YYREEE (reference sequence). This CDR3 spans 15 amino acids. The CDR3 bases are TGTGCCAGCAGCTTGAGACAGGGCTGGGACTATGGCTACACCTTC. Its translation: CASSLRQGWDYGYTF. Supplemented by reference TRBV5-4 and TRBJ1-2, the full variable domain reads ETGVTQSPTHLIKTRGQQVTLRCSSQSGHNTVSWYQQALGQGPQFIFQYYREEENGRGNFPPRFSGLQFPNYSSELNVNALELDDSALYLCASSLRQGWDYGYTFGSGTRLTVV.

The chain combines TRBV5-4 with TRBJ2-7; 10 positions match TRBD1. The germline V gene has CDR1 SGHNT and CDR2 YYREEE (reference sequence). The junction had 10 bases not matched to a gene; V was cut back by 7 bases and J by 6 bases. This CDR3 is 14 amino acids long. The CDR3 DNA is TGTGCCAGCGGGCGGGACAGGGGAATTCGCGAGCAGTACTTC. Protein product: CASGRDRGIREQYF.

J is TRBJ2-5 and V is TRBV6-5; tentative D call: TRBD2 (5 bases). This CDR3 comprises 14 residues. Germline V gene lookup returns CDR1 MNHEY and CDR2 SVGAGI. Trimming took off 2 bases at V and 5 bases at J, with 12 bases between the two ends. The DNA for the CDR3 is TGTGCCAGCAGTTACGGAGGCCCCTACGAGACCCAGTACTTC. It yields the protein CASSYGGPYETQYF.

The chain uses TRBV4-2 and TRBJ2-1; 8 bases line up with TRBD2. Per the germline V gene, CDR1 is LGHNA and CDR2 is YNFKEQ. CDR3 length: 15 residues. J was trimmed by 11 bases and V by 0 bases; bases with no gene match: 9. The CDR3 DNA reads TGTGCCAGCAGCCAAGAGGGGACTAGGGGGATTCAGCAGTTCTTC. Amino acids: CASSQEGTRGIQQFF.